The 13 T cell receptor beta chains below come from one sample, sequenced in a study of blood T cell repertoires in COVID-19. Using immunoSEQ multiplex PCR, the repertoire was profiled, and TCRdb retains in-frame clones only, with some absent. The table lists fewer than 350,000 clones, more than 75% of them singletons. The material sequenced was PBMCs or T cells enriched from blood (not recorded which). These receptors were taken from a woman between 40 and 55 years old with acute COVID-19.

The chain is built from TRBV7-3 and TRBJ2-5; 7 nucleotides align to TRBD2. The CDR3 runs 13 residues. Per the germline V gene, CDR1 is SGHTA and CDR2 is FQGTGA. V trimming: 1 base; J trimming: 5 bases; junction bases outside the gene matches: 1. DNA of the CDR3: TGTGCCAGCAGCTTAATGCGGGAGGAGACCCAGTACTTC. The encoded protein is CASSLMREETQYF.

This clone was picked up a small number of times. The genes are TRBV15 and TRBJ2-3; 12 bases align to TRBD2. The V segment lost 7 bases and the J segment 2 bases; nucleotides outside the gene matches: 13. The germline V gene encodes CDR1 LNHNV and CDR2 YYDKDF (reference sequence). CDR3 length: 18 residues. CDR3 in amino acids: CATMSGLAGGRLTDTQYF. For the CDR3, the DNA is TGTGCCACCATGTCGGGTCTAGCGGGGGGGAGGCTCACAGATACGCAGTATTTT.

The genes are TRBV28 and TRBJ1-2; TRBD1 might be the D (5 bases). There are 12 residues in the CDR3. Trimming removed 6 bases from V and 13 bases from J, with 18 bases in between. CDR1 and CDR2 from the germline V gene are MDHEN and SYDVKM. For the CDR3, the DNA is TGTGCCAGCAGCACCCCAGGACACGGGTTCACCTTC. Residues: CASSTPGHGFTF.

The chain links TRBV12-3 or TRBV12-4 to TRBJ1-2; no reliable D call. The V and J ends lost 5 bases and 1 base respectively, with 8 bases between them. The CDR3 is 13 amino acids. CDR3 in amino acids: CASSPDYNYGYTF. The DNA for the CDR3 is TGTGCCAGCAGTCCCGACTATAACTATGGCTACACCTTC.

The rearrangement uses TRBV30 and TRBJ1-3, with a possible D match to TRBD1 (5 bases). Germline CDR1 GTSNPN, CDR2 SVGIG (reference sequence). The CDR3 sequence is 13 residues long. The ends were cut back, 4 bases at V and 0 bases at J, with 7 bases in the middle. CDR3: CAWKQVSGNTIYF. CDR3 sequence (DNA): TGTGCCTGGAAACAGGTCTCTGGAAACACCATATATTTT.

This chain links TRBV18 with TRBJ1-4, with a weak D call TRBD1 (6 bases). V was trimmed by 3 bases and J by 7 bases, leaving 18 bases between them. The germline V gene has CDR1 KGHSH and CDR2 LQKENI. The CDR3 length is 16 residues. This chain's CDR3 is CASSPATGKSVEKLFF. Written as DNA, the CDR3 is TGTGCCAGCTCACCCGCAACAGGGAAATCTGTTGAAAAACTGTTTTTT.

The rearrangement joins TRBV29-1 to TRBJ1-2, with a possible D match to TRBD1 (5 bases). The CDR3 totals 15 residues. CDR1 is SQVTM and CDR2 is ANQGSEA in the germline V gene. V lost 0 bases and J 4 bases, leaving 15 bases between the germline ends. The CDR3 sequence: CSVEDRAGQSYGYTF. For the CDR3, the DNA is TGCAGCGTTGAAGATCGGGCAGGGCAAAGCTATGGCTACACCTTC.

This clone was seen only once. The chain has TRBV5-6 and TRBJ2-3; 10 nucleotides agree with TRBD2. J gave up 2 bases and V 4 bases, and 7 bases lay outside the gene matches. The CDR3 totals 16 residues. Germline CDR1 SGHDT, CDR2 YYEEEE. The CDR3 DNA reads as TGTGCCAGCAGCACCAAACTAGCGGGGCTCACAGATACGCAGTATTTT. This encodes CASSTKLAGLTDTQYF.

CDR3 sequence reads: CASRISGGSYNEQFF. The CDR3 DNA follows: TGCGCCAGCCGAATAAGCGGGGGGAGCTACAATGAGCAGTTCTTC. The chain uses TRBV10-2 and TRBJ2-1; 9 positions match TRBD2. The V and J ends lost 8 bases and 3 bases, in that order; junction bases with no gene match: 8. The germline V gene has CDR1 WSHSY and CDR2 SAAADI. The CDR3 has 15 amino acids.

The chain employs TRBV7-3 and TRBJ1-1, with 7 bases that match TRBD1. V lost 5 bases to trimming and J lost 5 bases; unmatched junction nucleotides: 8. Germline V gene data show CDR1 as SGHTA and CDR2 as FQGTGA. This CDR3 region has 14 residues. CDR3: CASSPAGGNTEAFF. The CDR3 nucleotides are TGTGCCAGCAGCCCCGCAGGGGGTAATACTGAAGCTTTCTTT.

This sequence joins TRBV28 and TRBJ1-1; 10 nucleotides line up with TRBD1. Germline V CDR1 and CDR2: MDHEN, SYDVKM. J was trimmed by 9 bases and V by 3 bases; bases with no gene match: 1. The CDR3 extends over 12 amino acids. CDR3 region: CASSLGQGKAFF. The CDR3, as DNA: TGTGCCAGCAGTTTGGGACAGGGGAAAGCTTTCTTT.

V usage is TRBV18 and J usage is TRBJ1-2; TRBD1 matches 8 bases. The germline V gene encodes CDR1 KGHSH and CDR2 LQKENI. V shed 6 bases, J shed 6 bases, and the junction held 12 bases outside the gene matches. The CDR3 length is 15 residues. CDR3: CASSEITGGRDGYTF. The DNA of the CDR3 is TGTGCCAGCTCCGAGATAACAGGGGGAAGGGATGGCTACACCTTC.

The chain recombines TRBV28 with TRBJ1-4; TRBD1 matches at 7 bases. Looked up from germline, CDR1 is MDHEN and CDR2 is SYDVKM. Losses at the gene ends were 6 bases for V and 8 bases for J; bases not matched to a gene: 9. The CDR3 extends over 14 amino acids. CDR3 bases: TGTGCCAGCAGAACGACAGGGCGAGGGGAAAAACTGTTTTTT. It yields the protein CASRTTGRGEKLFF.